The source of this T cell receptor beta chain is a study of blood T cell repertoires in COVID-19. The wider study: Sites in the United States, Italy and Spain provided acute and convalescent COVID-19 samples. T cells, B-cell-depleted T cells, or PBMCs supplied cDNA or gDNA.

The CDR3 totals 15 residues. V lost 1 base and J lost 2, with 11 bases in between. Germline CDR1 and CDR2: KGHSH and LQKENI. How the authors handled the data: Reference gene primer amplification gave estimated nucleated cell counts. Here immunoSEQ multiplex PCR was the method, and the copy in TCRdb shows in-frame clones only, minus some. V, J and clone size derive from that table, while D and trimming were established from the DNA sequence. The repertoire holds under 80,000 clones, with roughly 85% as singletons. The chain employs TRBV18 and TRBJ2-5, with TRBD1 as a possible D gene (6 bases). Source material: peripheral blood. The sequence was collected from a human donor in a cohort sampled during active COVID-19. The CDR3 bases are TGTGCCAGCTCACCACTCCGGACAGAACAAGAGACCCAGTACTTC. This gives the protein CASSPLRTEQETQYF.